The 5 T cell receptor beta chains presented below share a single source sample, sequenced in a study of molecular identifiers for immune sequencing clone quantification. TCRdb reprocessed the PCR reads via MiXCR and lists one record per CDR3 protein. The profile shows approximately 630,000 distinct CDR3 sequences, about 25% of them singletons. The specimen sequenced was naive CD8+ T cells from blood, with Jurkat cell RNA spiked in. Subset described: FACS-sorted CD8+CD4-CCR7+CD45RA+ naive T cells. The receptors were sampled from a human donor in good health. Some libraries in this study had Jurkat cell RNA spiked in.

The chain combines TRBV6-5 with TRBJ2-1; D not resolved. Trimming pared 2 bases from V and 7 bases from J, leaving 15 bases between. Germline loops: CDR1 MNHEY, CDR2 SVGAGI. CDR3 length: 15 residues. Here the CDR3 reads CASSYSVWPINEQFF. The CDR3 DNA follows: TGTGCCAGCAGTTACAGTGTTTGGCCCATAAATGAGCAGTTCTTC.

This clonotype was counted many times. V usage is TRBV12-3 or TRBV12-4 and J usage is TRBJ2-5; D not certain. The germline V and J ends were trimmed by 5 bases and 8 bases, with 12 bases remaining between them. The CDR3 contains 12 residues. CDR3 in amino acids: CASSPKDRTQYF. The CDR3 coding sequence is TGTGCCAGCAGTCCCAAGGACCGTACCCAGTACTTC.

As regards this clonotype: A read error may be the cause here, since a much bigger clone is one base away. The chain joins TRBV12-3 or TRBV12-4 to TRBJ1-1, with D unresolved. CDR3 size: 12 residues. V was cut by 4 bases and J by 2 bases, with 5 bases left in between. The chain's CDR3 is CASSYTNTEAFF. As DNA, the CDR3 is TGTGCCAGCAGTTACACTAACACTGAAGCTTTCTTT.

The V gene is TRBV27, the J gene TRBJ2-5, with 7 bases identical to TRBD1. The J segment lost 5 bases and the V segment lost 2 bases, leaving 11 bases of the junction unmatched. The CDR3 consists of 16 residues. Germline V gene sequence: CDR1 MNHEY, CDR2 SMNVEV (reference sequence). This chain's CDR3 is CASSLLAQTGMETQYF. The CDR3 DNA follows: TGTGCCAGCAGTTTACTGGCTCAGACAGGGATGGAGACCCAGTACTTC.

This clonotype has only a few counts. The chain joins TRBV20-1 to TRBJ2-1, with 7 bases fitting TRBD1. The CDR3 covers 15 residues. Germline V gene lookup returns CDR1 DFQATT and CDR2 SNEGSKA (reference sequence). Unmatched junction bases numbered 14, after V lost 6 bases and J lost 6 bases. CDR3 nucleotides: TGCAGTGCACCAAGAGGAGACAGGGTATTCAATGAGCAGTTCTTC. It is translated as CSAPRGDRVFNEQFF.